This T cell receptor beta chain was sequenced during a study of blood T cells in healthy people across ages. Worth noting for this clonotype: What it binds is unknown.

A second roughly 6 to 11 cycle PCR used barcoded and J-beta primers. From the 5' RACE reads, TCRdb called clonotypes with MiXCR, one entry per CDR3 protein. Of about 1 million distinct CDR3 sequences detected, 40% to 55% appear once; the ten largest clones hold approximately 17%. The CDR3 loop spans 17 amino acids. V gave up 6 bases and J gave up 4 bases; unmatched junction bases: 16. Germline V lookup: CDR1 DFQATT, CDR2 SNEGSKA (reference sequence). Notes on the study in general: With unsorted PBMCs, a conclusive comparison of naive versus antigen-experienced cells was not possible. Older age went with lower TCR beta diversity per million T cells, in a roughly linear way. Strongly correlated with naive T cell percentage was TCR beta diversity.

The authors drew 8 to 10 milliliters of peripheral blood from each donor. Material for sequencing was blood. The chain combines TRBV20-1 with TRBJ2-1; 9 positions match TRBD2. This TCR was recovered from a woman aged 55-70 years in good health. The DNA for the CDR3 is TGCAGTGCCCTCCGTGGGACGCGGGAGGGATTTTACAATGAGCAGTTCTTC. Translating it yields CSALRGTREGFYNEQFF.